This T cell receptor beta chain was captured in a study of blood T cells in healthy people across ages. Then a second PCR, running about 6 to 12 cycles, was carried out with a sample-barcoded 5' primer and a J-beta primer mix. TCRdb called the 5' RACE reads again in MiXCR, with one record for every CDR3 protein. The sample has 600,000 to 850,000 distinct CDR3 sequences, roughly 25% seen once; the top ten hold roughly a tenth. The CDR3 consists of 14 residues. Looked up from germline, CDR1 is MNHEY and CDR2 is SVGAGI. The ends lost 2 bases at V and 4 bases at J; junction bases unmatched: 2. These same records also appear under a second study, on T cells of mothers and their children. That source reports: A few healthy Caucasian mothers, along with their six children, were the donors. Amplification in the second PCR used the M1S primer, which added sample barcodes and 2-4 random nucleotides.

This sequence originates from a boy aged 5-17 years in good health. This rearrangement joins TRBV6-5 to TRBJ1-2, with TRBD1 matching 9 bases. Sequenced input: blood. CDR3 in DNA: TGTGCCAGCAGTTACGGACAGGGGACCTATGGCTACACCTTC. It codes for CASSYGQGTYGYTF.